This TCR beta chain was retrieved from a study of cytomegalovirus exposure and HLA in healthy donors. General study points: Reportedly, cytomegalovirus status was diagnosed with high sensitivity and specificity. Reportedly, fewer N-insertions than the roughly 700-donor mean appeared in an Asian-associated ancestry cluster in a later analysis.

In the case of this clone: Its specificity is unknown.

The germline gives CDR1 MGHRA, CDR2 YSYEKL. V was clipped by 3 bases and J by 1 base, with 16 bases between them. This CDR3 contains 17 residues. PCR primers comprised 60 Vbeta and 13 Jbeta primers. Sequenced by immunoSEQ multiplex PCR; TCRdb stores in-frame clones only, minus some. Of about 200,000 clones listed, roughly 70% are singletons. Sequenced input: PBMCs. This chain joins TRBV4-1 and TRBJ1-3, with D perhaps matching TRBD1 (5 bases). The receptor's source is a man aged 35-49 years in good health and CMV-seropositive. The CDR3 sequence: CASSHRTGGGSGNTIYF. DNA of the CDR3: TGCGCCAGCAGCCACCGGACGGGGGGAGGATCTGGAAACACCATATATTTT.